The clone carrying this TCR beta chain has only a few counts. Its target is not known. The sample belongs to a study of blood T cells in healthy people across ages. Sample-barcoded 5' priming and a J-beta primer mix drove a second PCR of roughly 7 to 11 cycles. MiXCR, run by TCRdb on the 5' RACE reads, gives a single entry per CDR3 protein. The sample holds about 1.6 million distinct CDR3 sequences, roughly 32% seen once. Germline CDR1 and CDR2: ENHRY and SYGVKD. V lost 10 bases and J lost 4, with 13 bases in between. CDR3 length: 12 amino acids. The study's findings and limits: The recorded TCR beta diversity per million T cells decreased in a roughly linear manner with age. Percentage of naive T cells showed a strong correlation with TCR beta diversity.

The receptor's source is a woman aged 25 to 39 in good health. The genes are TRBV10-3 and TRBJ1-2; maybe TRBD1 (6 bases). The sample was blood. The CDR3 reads CATQGSGYGYTF. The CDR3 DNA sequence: TGTGCCACCCAGGGGTCAGGCTATGGCTACACCTTC.